This T cell receptor beta chain originates from a study of T cell responses to AZD1222 COVID-19 vaccine (dated by TCRdb to the early 2020s). For context, the study as a whole: AZD1222 recipients whose second dose came at about 4 weeks and those whose second dose came at about 12 weeks were combined into one group, since spike-specific TCR depth and breadth did not differ between the two schedules. A total of roughly 240 trial participants underwent TCR sequencing, of whom 200 to 220 received two doses of AZD1222 and about 25 received two doses of the MenACWY control vaccine. Enrollment into the trials was organized by age into subgroups of 18-55, 56-69 and 70-plus years, and those subgroups contained roughly 140, 27 and 60 TCR-sequenced participants, respectively. Summary of the overall study and its limitations: Participants were mostly white British and included more females than males, and it was suggested by the authors that clonal diversity may have been underestimated. Epitopes outside the regions mutated in the B.1.351 and B.1.1.7 variants were reportedly recognized by nearly half of the unique spike-specific TCRs. Conclusions about previously exposed vaccinees were limited because only a handful of AZD1222 recipients were SARS-CoV-2 seropositive at baseline. Spike-specific TCR breadth and depth rose significantly after two AZD1222 doses compared with day 0 and with MenACWY recipients. The 56-69-year group was small, and its depth increase did not reach significance, likely because of low power. Vaccine-associated CD4 TCRs spanned the whole spike protein, with dominant responses in regions 160-218 and 743-854. No day 14 peak-response samples were available, so repertoires were characterized only after the peak T cell response.

The time point label here, explained by the study, means: baseline before first vaccination. The vaccinee samples were drawn from two UK trials, COV001 and COV002, one of which was a single-blind randomized controlled phase 2/3 trial testing AZD1222 (ChAdOx1 nCoV-19) in healthy adults. Trial participant PBMC samples were collected at day 0 and day 28 after the second dose for TCRbeta chain sequencing. In regard to this clone: The antigen it binds to is not known. No base quality information exists; no much larger clone differs at one position.

The CDR3 regions of human TCRbeta chains were analyzed by immunosequencing. On the authors' methods: TCRs in the repertoires were compared against a reference library of SARS-CoV-2-specific TCRs that had been generated with the MIRA antigen-specificity platform. Breadth was defined as the fraction of unique TCRs that were SARS-CoV-2-associated, and depth was defined as the fraction of total T cells that were SARS-CoV-2-associated. Using the MIRA data, each spike-specific TCR was mapped to the spike region that the TCR reacts to and placed in a CD4 or CD8 class. Log10-transformed breadth and depth values were compared by one-way ANOVA with Sidak's multiple comparisons tests. In TCRdb, the immuneACCESS table is reduced to in-frame sequences with V and J assigned. These tables do not hold every clone; where another copy was compared, an unresolved V gene accounts for under half, and the others remain unexplained. D and trimming come from the DNA, and the V and J calls and clone size come from that table. In this sample the table shows around 170,000 clones, about nine tenths of which occur a single time. The ten largest clones represent roughly 0.99% of the sample.

This receptor was identified in an adult in good health. Sequencing was performed on peripheral blood, taken on day 0 of AZD1222 vaccination.

The CDR3 has the sequence CASTPRGPPEAFF. Read as DNA, the sequence is TGTGCCAGTACCCCGAGAGGGCCCCCTGAAGCTTTCTTT. The receptor chain draws on TRBV19 and TRBJ1-1, with the D gene too uncertain to name. The V and J ends are trimmed by 7 bases and 6 bases, leaving 15 bases between them. CDR1 and CDR2 were assigned from the germline V gene (reference sequence) as LNHDA and SQIVND. From the cysteine through the phenylalanine, the CDR3 covers 13 amino acids. Only the CDR3 DNA stays, 39 bases, in frame from base 1.